This T cell receptor (beta chain) was documented in a study of T cells in tuberculosis. Study summary: Sequenced TCRs come from CD1B-GMM tetramer-binding T cells.

Cells were sorted from thawed PBMC rested overnight and stained with GMM-loaded CD1B tetramer, viability dye and anti-CD3. CD1B tetramers were loaded with Rhodococcus equi-derived C32 glucose monomycolate. No alpha-beta pairing information exists for these sequences. Produced via immunoSEQ multiplex PCR; TCRdb's table is partial and in-frame only. The sample carries 55,000 to 60,000 clones, roughly 90% recorded once. After removal of 4 bases from V and 4 bases from J, the junction contained 1 base not matched to a gene. Germline V gene lookup returns CDR1 MDHEN and CDR2 SYDVKM. The CDR3 is 13 residues long.

The sequencing sample was made of CD1b-GMM tetramer-negative cells sorted from PBMCs. The TCR comes from an adult woman with latent tuberculosis. The chain carries TRBV28 and TRBJ2-7, with 10 nucleotides matching TRBD2. DNA of the CDR3: TGTGCCAGCAGTTGGACTAGCGGTTACGAGCAGTACTTC. It translates to CASSWTSGYEQYF.